This TCR beta chain was identified in a study of T-cell memory formation after mild COVID-19. TCRdb re-called the 5' RACE reads with MiXCR, one entry per CDR3 protein. The sample lists 250,000 or so distinct CDR3 sequences; approximately 18% were seen once. Germline V gene lookup returns CDR1 SGHRS and CDR2 YFSETQ. Trimming shortened V by 6 bases and J by 8 bases, and 12 bases separated the two germline ends. CDR3 size: 12 residues. This chain links TRBV5-1 with TRBJ1-3; TRBD1 might be the D (5 bases). This clonotype was obtained from a man in his late teens or twenties who had mild COVID-19 (a few samples of this study predate the infection). Cell type and time point are not known. Input material: PBMCs or a T cell subset sorted from them (not recorded which). CDR3 sequence: CASKQEGHTIYF. Here the CDR3 DNA reads TGCGCCAGCAAACAGGAGGGGCACACCATATATTTT. Full variable domain (remainder filled in from reference TRBV5-1 and TRBJ1-3): KAGVTQTPRYLIKTRGQQVTLSCSPISGHRSVSWYQQTPGQGLQFLFEYFSETQRNKGNFPGRFSGRQFSNSRSEMNVSTLELGDSALYLCASKQEGHTIYFGEGSWLTVV.